Shown below are 24 T cell receptor beta chains from a single sample sequenced in a study of T cells in localized non-small cell lung cancer. This table comes from immunoSEQ multiplex PCR, and its TCRdb copy is limited to in-frame clones, with some not included. The repertoire includes about 82,000 clones, around 80% of them detected once, and about a fifth sits in the top ten. Here the sequenced sample was PBMCs, taken before any cancer treatment. The receptors derive from a man aged 40 to 75 with stage II squamous cell lung carcinoma.

This sequence joins TRBV28 and TRBJ2-5; D remains ambiguous. With 0 bases removed from V and 0 bases from J, the gap between germline ends came to 11 bases. Germline loops: CDR1 MDHEN, CDR2 SYDVKM. The CDR3 is 16 amino acids. As DNA, the CDR3 is TGTGCCAGCAGTTTATGGATCGGGTCAGACCAAGAGACCCAGTACTTC. The encoded protein is CASSLWIGSDQETQYF.

V is TRBV7-2 and J is TRBJ1-2; 10 nucleotides agree with TRBD1. Germline V lookup: CDR1 SGHTA, CDR2 FQGNSA. The ends lost 1 base at V and 7 bases at J; junction bases unmatched: 3. This CDR3 has 14 residues. Here the CDR3 reads CASSLGQGAFGYTF. CDR3 DNA sequence: TGTGCCAGCAGCTTAGGACAGGGGGCGTTTGGCTACACCTTC.

This clone came up a few times. The V call is TRBV7-2, the J call TRBJ1-6; TRBD1 agrees at 8 bases. Per germline, CDR1 SGHTA and CDR2 FQGNSA. The CDR3 covers 14 residues. After removal of 4 bases from V and 9 bases from J, the junction contained 5 bases not matched to a gene. The CDR3 DNA follows: TGTGCCAGCAGCTCCCGGACAGGGTCTTCACCCCTCCACTTT. Amino acids: CASSSRTGSSPLHF.

This chain uses TRBV7-2 with TRBJ1-2, with D perhaps TRBD1 (6 bases). CDR1 and CDR2 (germline): SGHTA, FQGNSA. Trimming pared 4 bases from V and 0 bases from J, leaving 15 bases between. The CDR3 spans 16 residues. The CDR3 DNA follows: TGTGCCAGCAGCTCTTCTACCGGGACACCTAACTATGGCTACACCTTC. Its protein is CASSSSTGTPNYGYTF.

The rearrangement joins TRBV6-5 to TRBJ2-1; the D is unclear. The ends were cut back, 8 bases at V and 3 bases at J, with 8 bases in the middle. This CDR3 has 12 amino acids. Germline CDR1 MNHEY, CDR2 SVGAGI. In nucleotides, the CDR3 is TGTGCCAGCCTCACGGGCTACAATGAGCAGTTCTTC. Residues: CASLTGYNEQFF.

The chain couples TRBV19 to TRBJ1-5, with no clear D. The V and J ends lost 7 bases and 11 bases respectively, with 21 bases between them. In germline, CDR1 is LNHDA, CDR2 SQIVND (reference sequence). CDR3 length: 14 amino acids. This CDR3 is CASIPTGSSKTQHF. The CDR3 bases are TGTGCCAGTATTCCCACCGGGAGTTCCAAAACCCAGCATTTT.

The chain has TRBV6-6 and TRBJ2-7; weak D call: TRBD1 (6 bases). The CDR3 runs to 12 residues. Germline values: CDR1 MNHNY, CDR2 SVGAGI (reference sequence). The V and J ends lost 8 bases and 0 bases respectively, with 8 bases between them. The CDR3 bases are TGTGCCAGCCAGGGGTACTCCTACGAGCAGTACTTC. This gives the protein CASQGYSYEQYF.

The chain employs TRBV28 and TRBJ2-7; D unclear. CDR3 length: 12 amino acids. V was pared by 6 bases and J by 2 bases, with 8 bases between. The V gene's germline CDR1 is MDHEN and CDR2 SYDVKM. The CDR3 loop reads CASSRWTYEQYF. CDR3 nucleotides: TGTGCCAGCAGCCGATGGACCTACGAGCAGTACTTC.

The V call is TRBV9, the J call TRBJ1-2, with D possibly being TRBD1 (5 bases). With 0 bases removed from V and 1 base from J, the gap between germline ends came to 10 bases. This CDR3 spans 15 amino acids. Germline-derived CDR1 and CDR2 are SGDLS and YYNGEE. The CDR3 DNA is TGTGCCAGCAGCGTAGGGGGGAATTTTAACTATGGCTACACCTTC. This codes for CASSVGGNFNYGYTF.

The V call is TRBV5-5, the J call TRBJ2-2; 10 positions agree with TRBD2. V dropped 2 bases and J dropped 1; count of bases not matched to a gene: 11. CDR3 length: 19 amino acids. Germline CDR1 and CDR2: SGHKS and YYEKEE (reference sequence). CDR3 sequence: CASSFLASGGLQNTGELFF. CDR3 DNA: TGTGCCAGCAGCTTTCTCGCTAGCGGGGGCCTACAGAACACCGGGGAGCTGTTTTTT.

This chain connects TRBV13 to TRBJ2-5; D is possibly TRBD1 or TRBD2 (5 bases each). Germline V gene data show CDR1 as PRHDT and CDR2 as FYEKMQ (reference sequence). The CDR3 covers 14 residues. Trimming took off 5 bases at V and 4 bases at J, with 14 bases between the two ends. CDR3: CASSRNTRGETQYF. The CDR3 bases are TGTGCCAGCAGCCGGAATACTAGGGGAGAGACCCAGTACTTC.

J is TRBJ2-5 and V is TRBV29-1, with D maybe TRBD1 (5 bases). This CDR3 is 12 amino acids long. Germline V gene lookup returns CDR1 SQVTM and CDR2 ANQGSEA. V gave up 8 bases and J gave up 4 bases, with 14 bases separating them. CDR3 in DNA: TGCAGCTCCGGACATCCGGGAGAGACCCAGTACTTC. Its protein product is CSSGHPGETQYF.

This clone has just a few counts. The chain has TRBV5-8 and TRBJ1-6, with D tentatively TRBD1 (5 bases). V was cut by 4 bases and J by 14 bases, with 16 bases left in between. Germline V gene data show CDR1 as SGHTS and CDR2 as YDEGEE. The CDR3 contains 13 residues. CDR3 region: CASSATPGPTLHF. The CDR3 DNA is TGTGCCAGCAGCGCCACCCCGGGGCCCACCCTCCACTTT. The whole variable domain, filled in from reference TRBV5-8 and TRBJ1-6, reads EAGVTQSPTHLIKTRGQQATLRCSPISGHTSVYWYQQALGLGLQFLLWYDEGEERNRGNFPPRFSGRQFPNYSSELNVNALELEDSALYLCASSATPGPTLHFGNGTRLTVT.

This chain's CDR3 is CASSLVTGDNEQFF. The DNA for the CDR3 is TGTGCCAGCAGCCTAGTGACGGGGGACAATGAGCAGTTCTTC. This chain links TRBV7-9 with TRBJ2-1; weak D call: TRBD2 (6 bases). The V gene's germline CDR1 is SEHNR and CDR2 FQNEAQ (reference sequence). This CDR3 has 14 residues. Trimming took off 5 bases at V and 5 bases at J, with 13 bases between the two ends.

The chain carries TRBV28 and TRBJ1-2; 7 bases map to TRBD1. The germline gives CDR1 MDHEN, CDR2 SYDVKM. The ends lost 8 bases at V and 4 bases at J; junction bases unmatched: 13. The CDR3 has 15 amino acids. The CDR3 DNA follows: TGTGCCAGCGCTCGTACAGGGGCCCGTAGCTATGGCTACACCTTC. Amino acid sequence: CASARTGARSYGYTF.

V usage is TRBV29-1 and J usage is TRBJ1-2; possible D gene TRBD1, 6 bases. The CDR3 is made up of 13 amino acids. Germline CDR1 reads SQVTM; CDR2 reads ANQGSEA. Trimming took 7 bases from V and 5 from J, leaving 17 bases between them. The CDR3, as DNA: TGCAGCGCGGCGGTAGGGGGAAGGTATGGCTACACCTTC. Its translation is CSAAVGGRYGYTF.

This clone was counted between two and nine times. This CDR3 is also generated by other DNA sequences in the sample. The chain couples TRBV7-9 to TRBJ1-6; TRBD1 is a possible D gene (6 bases). This CDR3 is built from 14 residues. CDR1 is SEHNR and CDR2 is FQNEAQ in the germline V gene (reference sequence). Trimming removed 1 base from V and 10 bases from J, with 11 bases in between. CDR3 sequence reads: CASSLDQGSSPLHF. The CDR3 nucleotides read TGTGCCAGCAGCTTAGATCAGGGGAGCTCACCCCTCCACTTT.

This sequence joins TRBV19 and TRBJ2-4; TRBD1 matches 7 bases. Trimming took 7 bases from V and 5 from J; bases not matched to a gene: 8. Germline CDR1 reads LNHDA; CDR2 reads SQIVND (reference sequence). The CDR3 sequence is 14 residues long. CDR3: CASTETGSQNIQYF. CDR3 nucleotide sequence: TGTGCCAGTACCGAGACAGGGAGCCAAAACATTCAGTACTTC.

This clone was detected only a few times. The rearrangement links TRBV6-5 to TRBJ2-7; 8 bases map to TRBD1. Germline V gene sequence: CDR1 MNHEY, CDR2 SVGAGI. The CDR3 sequence is 15 residues long. J lost 3 bases, V lost 6 bases, and 10 bases had no gene match. CDR3: CASRIFTGGDYEQYF. In DNA form, the CDR3 reads TGTGCCAGCAGGATTTTTACAGGGGGAGACTACGAGCAGTACTTC.

V is TRBV7-8 and J is TRBJ1-1; D call uncertain. The CDR3 runs 13 residues. Germline V CDR1 and CDR2: SGHVS, FQNEAQ. V shed 2 bases and J shed 1 base, with 5 bases lying between them. DNA for the CDR3: TGTGCCAGCAGCTTATCAGGGAACACTGAAGCTTTCTTT. Translating gives CASSLSGNTEAFF.

This clone was picked up one time. The chain links TRBV30 to TRBJ2-1, with 7 bases that match TRBD2. V shed 2 bases, J shed 10 bases, and the junction held 11 bases outside the gene matches. Germline V gene sequence: CDR1 GTSNPN, CDR2 SVGIG (reference sequence). The CDR3 has 14 amino acids. The CDR3: CAWSRRDYLGEQFF. The CDR3 DNA reads as TGTGCCTGGAGTAGGAGGGACTATCTAGGCGAGCAGTTCTTC.

DNA of the CDR3: TGTGCCAGCAGCCTACAGGGGTTTGGGGGGGAGACCCAGTACTTC. Residues: CASSLQGFGGETQYF. The J gene is TRBJ2-5, the V gene TRBV7-8; a weak D match, TRBD1 (7 bases). The CDR3 has 15 amino acids. V was shortened by 5 bases and J by 5 bases, with 18 bases between the two germline ends. Germline lookup yields CDR1 SGHVS and CDR2 FQNEAQ.

Written as DNA, the CDR3 is TGCAGCGTCCGGGTCTCTAATGAAAAACTGTTTTTT. Protein sequence: CSVRVSNEKLFF. V gene TRBV29-1 combines with J gene TRBJ1-4; D gene uncertain. Germline CDR1 and CDR2: SQVTM and ANQGSEA. V shed 6 bases and J shed 3 bases, with 8 bases lying between them. This CDR3 has 12 amino acids.

This clone was counted many times. The chain is built from TRBV28 and TRBJ1-6; D call uncertain. Germline lookup yields CDR1 MDHEN and CDR2 SYDVKM. V lost 6 bases, J lost 7 bases, and 13 bases lay in between. The CDR3 consists of 14 residues. In nucleotides, the CDR3 is TGTGCCAGCAGACCACCAGGTTACAATTCACCCCTCCACTTT. Translating gives CASRPPGYNSPLHF.